The 3 T cell receptor beta chains below come from one sample, sequenced in a study of T cell clonality in common variable immunodeficiency. Here immunoSEQ multiplex PCR was the method, and the copy in TCRdb shows in-frame clones only, minus some. The record shows 40,000 to 55,000 clones for this sample, with no singletons present. The sample was peripheral blood mononuclear cells. These receptor sequences come from a person between 18 and 75 years old in good health.

This clone was counted at least ten times. The observed sequence ends 3 residues before the CDR3 terminus, with the missing tail filled in from the germline J gene. V gene TRBV18 combines with J gene TRBJ1-5; possibly TRBD1 for D (6 bases). Trimming removed 2 bases from V and 8 bases from J, with 13 bases in between. The CDR3 is 14 residues long. CDR1 KGHSH and CDR2 LQKENI come from the germline V gene. The DNA read from the CDR3 is TGTGCCAGCTCACCAACGACAGGCCGGGAGCCC. Amino acids: CASSPTTGREP. The whole CDR3 is CASSPTTGREPQHF.

In the case of this clone: The read is 3 residues too short to cover the CDR3 end, so that end is filled in from the germline J gene. The chain couples TRBV10-2 to TRBJ1-6; D perhaps matches TRBD1 (6 bases). There are 13 residues in the CDR3. Germline-derived CDR1 and CDR2 are WSHSY and SAAADI. The germline V and J ends were trimmed by 8 bases and 8 bases, with 13 bases remaining between them. The CDR3 loop is CASGTQGDSPLHF. CDR3 DNA, as far as it was read: TGCGCCAGCGGGACACAAGGGGATTCACCC.

This clone has a handful of counts. The CDR3 loop reads CASRWGGPQETQYF. Incomplete CDR3 DNA: TGTGCCAGCAGATGGGGGGGGCCACAAGAGACC. The rearrangement joins TRBV2 to TRBJ2-5, with a weak D call TRBD2 (7 bases). The sequence runs out 3 residues before the end of the CDR3; the remainder is reconstructed from the germline J gene. This CDR3 has 14 residues. The germline CDR1 and CDR2 sequences are SNHLY and FYNNEI. V lost 6 bases to trimming and J lost 2 bases, with 13 bases between them. The variable domain in full, with the rest retrieved from reference TRBV2 and TRBJ2-5, is EPEVTQTPSHQVTQMGQEVILRCVPISNHLYFYWYRQILGQKVEFLVSFYNNEISEKSEIFDDQFSVERPDGSNFTLKIRSTKLEDSAMYFCASRWGGPQETQYFGPGTRLLVL.